The 22 T cell receptor beta chains below all came from one sample that was sequenced in a study of blood T cell repertoires in COVID-19. Data came from immunoSEQ multiplex PCR; TCRdb stores just in-frame clones and leaves some out. The sample consists of around 200,000 clones, 70% to 85% of them appearing once. The sequenced material came from peripheral blood. The receptor set was obtained from a woman of 80 years or more with acute or convalescent COVID-19.

The CDR3 loop reads CASSRTWKRETQYF. The DNA of the CDR3 is TGCGCCAGCAGCCGGACTTGGAAGCGAGAGACCCAGTACTTC. The J gene is TRBJ2-5, the V gene TRBV4-3, with D perhaps TRBD2 (5 bases). The CDR3 consists of 14 residues. CDR1 LGHNA and CDR2 YSLEER come from the germline V gene. V lost 4 bases and J 4 bases, leaving 13 bases between the germline ends.

This chain links TRBV25-1 with TRBJ1-3; 11 positions agree with TRBD1. This CDR3 contains 17 residues. Unmatched junction bases numbered 8, after V lost 4 bases and J lost 3 bases. Germline CDR1 and CDR2: MGHDK and SYGVNS. CDR3 amino acids: CASSATPGQGDGNTIYF. As DNA, the CDR3 is TGTGCCAGCAGTGCCACCCCGGGACAGGGGGATGGAAACACCATATATTTT.

J is TRBJ2-6 and V is TRBV19; TRBD1 matches 7 bases. In germline, CDR1 is LNHDA, CDR2 SQIVND (reference sequence). The CDR3 sequence is 15 residues long. V shed 4 bases and J 2 bases; nucleotides not matched to a gene: 2. The DNA of the CDR3 is TGTGCCAGTAGTAGCACAGGGGCTGGGGCCAACGTCCTGACTTTC. Translated: CASSSTGAGANVLTF.

The chain links TRBV7-9 to TRBJ1-2, with unresolved D. This CDR3 region has 14 residues. The germline V gene encodes CDR1 SEHNR and CDR2 FQNEAQ (reference sequence). V lost 4 bases to trimming and J lost 8 bases, with 17 bases between them. The CDR3 sequence is CASSSRGGGTGYTF. In DNA, the CDR3 is TGTGCCAGCAGCTCCCGGGGTGGAGGTACGGGCTACACCTTC. The entire variable domain, with the rest obtained from reference TRBV7-9 and TRBJ1-2, is as follows: DTGVSQNPRHKITKRGQNVTFRCDPISEHNRLYWYRQTLGQGPEFLTYFQNEAQLEKSRLLSDRFSAERPKGSFSTLEIQRTEQGDSAMYLCASSSRGGGTGYTFGSGTRLTVV.

This clone was detected only once. The V gene is TRBV7-9, the J gene TRBJ1-1; a weak D match, TRBD1 (5 bases). Trimming cost V 3 bases and J 5 bases, with 10 bases left between them. CDR1 and CDR2 (germline): SEHNR, FQNEAQ (reference sequence). CDR3 length: 13 amino acids. In DNA form, the CDR3 reads TGTGCCAGCAGCTTCCCAGGGAAAACTGAAGCTTTCTTT. Encoded protein: CASSFPGKTEAFF.

This chain links TRBV5-1 with TRBJ1-4; tentative D call: TRBD1 (5 bases). This CDR3 is 15 amino acids long. Germline V gene sequence: CDR1 SGHRS, CDR2 YFSETQ. V lost 4 bases to trimming and J lost 6 bases, with 16 bases between them. Written as DNA, the CDR3 is TGCGCCAGCAGCCCCCAGGGCAGGGAGGATGAAAAACTGTTTTTT. Residues: CASSPQGREDEKLFF.

The chain combines TRBV24-1 with TRBJ2-7; tentatively, D is TRBD2 (7 bases). Germline-derived CDR1 and CDR2 are KGHDR and SFDVKD. The CDR3 is made up of 16 amino acids. V lost 1 base to trimming and J lost 1 base, with 13 bases between them. CDR3 sequence reads: CATSDLVRGGSYEQYF. CDR3 nucleotide sequence: TGTGCCACCAGTGATTTAGTCAGGGGAGGGTCCTACGAGCAGTACTTC.

This clone was detected a few times. This chain joins TRBV19 and TRBJ1-2; D call uncertain. Trimming took off 1 base at V and 0 bases at J, with 12 bases between the two ends. Germline V CDR1 and CDR2: LNHDA, SQIVND (reference sequence). There are 16 residues in the CDR3. CDR3 nucleotides: TGTGCCAGTAGTATAGGAGGCCGGTCAGCTAACTATGGCTACACCTTC. Translated, it gives CASSIGGRSANYGYTF.

The chain is built from TRBV7-2 and TRBJ2-1; no reliable D call. The CDR3 spans 12 residues. In germline, CDR1 is SGHTA, CDR2 FQGNSA. V was trimmed by 5 bases and J by 4 bases, leaving 6 bases between them. CDR3 residues: CASSLPYNEQFF. CDR3 coding DNA: TGTGCCAGCAGCCTCCCGTACAATGAGCAGTTCTTC.

The CDR3 DNA is TGTGCCAGCAGCTCCCTACGAGGCGGCCTCTGGCAGTTCTTC. Its protein is CASSSLRGGLWQFF. This chain connects TRBV7-8 to TRBJ2-1; D is undetermined. V lost 4 bases and J 12 bases, leaving 19 bases between the germline ends. Germline CDR1 SGHVS, CDR2 FQNEAQ. The CDR3 spans 14 residues.

This rearrangement joins TRBV14 to TRBJ1-5, with a possible D match to TRBD1 (5 bases). CDR3 length: 14 residues. Trimming cost V 3 bases and J 4 bases, with 10 bases left between them. Germline CDR1 reads SGHDN; CDR2 reads FVKESK. The CDR3 bases are TGTGCCAGCAGCCAGTACGACAGAAATCAGCCCCAGCATTTT. It encodes CASSQYDRNQPQHF.

The chain employs TRBV6-5 and TRBJ1-2; 7 bases line up with TRBD1. The CDR3 is 15 residues long. J was trimmed by 0 bases and V by 6 bases; bases with no gene match: 7. Germline CDR1 and CDR2: MNHEY and SVGAGI. CDR3 sequence (DNA): TGTGCCAGCAGACCCGACAGGGCAGCTAACTATGGCTACACCTTC. Its translation is CASRPDRAANYGYTF.

The V call is TRBV27, the J call TRBJ2-1; D is ambiguous. Germline V gives CDR1 MNHEY, CDR2 SMNVEV (reference sequence). The V gene lost 6 bases and the J gene lost 6 bases, with 6 bases spanning the gap. The CDR3 runs 11 residues. CDR3 DNA: TGTGCCAGCAGCTTTAGCAATGAGCAGTTCTTC. It is translated as CASSFSNEQFF.

The chain uses TRBV19 and TRBJ2-2; 10 nucleotides line up with TRBD2. Trimming cost V 3 bases and J 6 bases; bases outside gene matches: 10. CDR3 size: 17 residues. Germline V lookup: CDR1 LNHDA, CDR2 SQIVND (reference sequence). The CDR3 DNA is TGTGCCAGTAGTATTTGGGGAAGCGGGAGGGGAGCCGGGGAGCTGTTTTTT. This translates into CASSIWGSGRGAGELFF.

The chain joins TRBV28 to TRBJ1-4; D not resolved. The CDR3 totals 15 residues. Trimming left V 3 bases short and J 4 bases short, with 12 bases between. CDR1 is MDHEN and CDR2 is SYDVKM in the germline V gene. The CDR3 bases are TGTGCCAGCAGTTTGCTGACAACCGGTAATGAAAAACTGTTTTTT. It is translated as CASSLLTTGNEKLFF.

V gene TRBV27 combines with J gene TRBJ2-7; TRBD1 matches at 8 bases. The CDR3 consists of 16 residues. Trimming took 1 base from V and 4 from J; bases not matched to a gene: 9. The germline V gene has CDR1 MNHEY and CDR2 SMNVEV (reference sequence). The CDR3 is CASSLWGQVGIYEQYF. Written as DNA, the CDR3 is TGTGCCAGCAGTTTATGGGGACAGGTCGGAATTTACGAGCAGTACTTC.

The chain is built from TRBV19 and TRBJ1-2; maybe TRBD1 (6 bases). Looked up from germline, CDR1 is LNHDA and CDR2 is SQIVND (reference sequence). The CDR3 is 14 residues long. With 5 bases removed from V and 1 base from J, the gap between germline ends came to 11 bases. Here the CDR3 reads CASSPNRDNYGYTF. CDR3 sequence (DNA): TGTGCCAGTAGTCCTAACAGGGATAACTATGGCTACACCTTC.

This chain uses TRBV10-1 with TRBJ2-7; tentatively, D is TRBD1 (6 bases). Per germline, CDR1 WNHNN and CDR2 SYGVQD (reference sequence). The CDR3 is 16 residues long. V shed 6 bases and J shed 4 bases, with 22 bases lying between them. The CDR3 DNA reads TGCGCCAGCAGCCCAGTCGTAGATGGGGACAAGTACGAGCAGTACTTC. Its translation is CASSPVVDGDKYEQYF.

In this sample, this clone turned up once. This chain connects TRBV5-6 to TRBJ2-5; 7 positions agree with TRBD1. The germline V gene encodes CDR1 SGHDT and CDR2 YYEEEE. The V segment lost 0 bases and the J segment 2 bases; nucleotides outside the gene matches: 1. The CDR3 sequence is 14 residues long. The CDR3 region has the DNA TGTGCCAGCAGCTTGGCGACAGGGCAAGAGACCCAGTACTTC. This gives the protein CASSLATGQETQYF.

This chain joins TRBV2 and TRBJ1-5; 9 bases agree with TRBD1. The V gene's germline CDR1 is SNHLY and CDR2 FYNNEI. After removal of 6 bases from V and 7 bases from J, the junction contained 4 bases not matched to a gene. The CDR3 totals 13 residues. In nucleotides, the CDR3 is TGTGCCAGCAGGGGGACAGGGCGGCAGCCCCAGCATTTT. Amino acids: CASRGTGRQPQHF.

In this sample, this clone turned up a few times. The CDR3: CATSRPRQGLNYGYTF. CDR3 coding DNA: TGTGCCACCAGCAGACCCAGGCAGGGACTAAACTATGGCTACACCTTC. The rearrangement links TRBV15 to TRBJ1-2; possibly TRBD1 for D (5 bases). CDR3 length equals 16 residues. Between the trimmed V and J ends, which lost 2 bases and 2 bases, there was a span of 15 bases. Germline CDR1 and CDR2: LNHNV and YYDKDF (reference sequence).

The sample holds one count of this clone. The V gene is TRBV10-3, the J gene TRBJ2-3, with 8 bases lining up with TRBD2. The germline V gene encodes CDR1 ENHRY and CDR2 SYGVKD. The CDR3 is made up of 13 amino acids. V was clipped by 8 bases and J by 3 bases; unmatched bases: 4. CDR3 in DNA: TGTGCCATCGGGGGCGGGAGGACAGATACGCAGTATTTT. Protein: CAIGGGRTDTQYF.